One sample yielded the 10 T cell receptor beta chains listed below, sequenced in a study of PD-1 blockade in classical Hodgkin lymphoma. Sample time point: newly diagnosed, previously untreated cHL patient sample. Some clones are missing from TCRdb's copy, which holds only in-frame ones; the method was immunoSEQ multiplex PCR. The sample lists about 25,000 clones, approximately 95% seen once, with approximately 3.6% in the top ten. The sample taken for sequencing was peripheral blood mononuclear cells (PBMCs). Every receptor here comes from a human donor with classical Hodgkin lymphoma.

The chain links TRBV5-1 to TRBJ2-7; 10 bases map to TRBD1. The length of the CDR3 is 15 residues. The V segment lost 4 bases and the J segment 5 bases; nucleotides outside the gene matches: 9. Germline loops: CDR1 SGHRS, CDR2 YFSETQ. The CDR3 DNA reads TGCGCCAGCAGCCCAAGAGGACAGGGGGTGGACGAGCAGTACTTC. Translating gives CASSPRGQGVDEQYF.

This chain uses TRBV19 with TRBJ1-1; 7 bases agree with TRBD1. Looked up from germline, CDR1 is LNHDA and CDR2 is SQIVND (reference sequence). The length of the CDR3 is 13 residues. V shed 8 bases and J 2 bases; nucleotides not matched to a gene: 5. The CDR3 spells CASVGTANTEAFF. CDR3 nucleotide sequence: TGTGCCAGTGTCGGGACAGCAAACACTGAAGCTTTCTTT.

As DNA, the CDR3 is TGTGCCAGCAGCGTCTCTTGGACTAGCGGATACTCTAGCACAGATACGCAGTATTTT. Residues: CASSVSWTSGYSSTDTQYF. The chain joins TRBV9 to TRBJ2-3, with 10 nucleotides matching TRBD2. This CDR3 spans 19 amino acids. Unmatched junction bases numbered 12, after V lost 2 bases and J lost 0 bases. CDR1 SGDLS and CDR2 YYNGEE come from the germline V gene. Together with reference TRBV9 and TRBJ2-3, the CDR3 gives the full variable domain: DSGVTQTPKHLITATGQRVTLRCSPRSGDLSVYWYQQSLDQGLQFLIQYYNGEERAKGNILERFSAQQFPDLHSELNLSSLELGDSALYFCASSVSWTSGYSSTDTQYFGPGTRLTVL.

The sample holds one count of this clone. The V gene is TRBV9, the J gene TRBJ1-4; TRBD1 might be the D (6 bases). Trimming removed 0 bases at V and 8 bases at J, with 14 bases between. The CDR3 has 15 amino acids. Germline V gives CDR1 SGDLS, CDR2 YYNGEE. CDR3 protein: CASSVATGAGEKLFF. DNA of the CDR3: TGTGCCAGCAGCGTAGCTACGGGGGCGGGAGAAAAACTGTTTTTT.

This chain connects TRBV4-2 to TRBJ2-7; 10 bases are a match to TRBD2. The junction had 7 bases not matched to a gene; V was cut back by 0 bases and J by 2 bases. This CDR3 comprises 17 residues. Germline V gene lookup returns CDR1 LGHNA and CDR2 YNFKEQ. Here the CDR3 DNA reads TGTGCCAGCAGCCAAGAAGATACTAGCGGGACCCCCTACGAGCAGTACTTC. This codes for CASSQEDTSGTPYEQYF.

This chain joins TRBV5-1 and TRBJ2-3, with 7 bases matching TRBD2. With 0 bases clipped from V and 1 base from J, the junction kept 5 bases outside the gene matches. The CDR3 is 16 amino acids. Per germline, CDR1 SGHRS and CDR2 YFSETQ. This CDR3 is CASSLGGGDGTDTQYF. The CDR3 DNA reads TGCGCCAGCAGCTTGGGCGGGGGTGATGGCACAGATACGCAGTATTTT.

J is TRBJ2-3 and V is TRBV6-4; D unclear. V was trimmed by 2 bases and J by 1 base, leaving 4 bases between them. Looked up from germline, CDR1 is MRHNA and CDR2 is SNTAGT. The CDR3 is 13 amino acids. CDR3 in DNA: TGTGCCAGCAGTGACGGGGGCACAGATACGCAGTATTTT. This translates into CASSDGGTDTQYF.

J is TRBJ1-1 and V is TRBV9; 10 nucleotides match TRBD1. The ends lost 2 bases at V and 1 base at J; junction bases unmatched: 5. The CDR3 spans 16 residues. CDR1 is SGDLS and CDR2 is YYNGEE in the germline V gene. The CDR3 sequence: CASSVRGTGENTEAFF. DNA for the CDR3: TGTGCCAGCAGCGTTCGAGGGACAGGGGAGAACACTGAAGCTTTCTTT.

This chain connects TRBV7-2 to TRBJ2-7; maybe TRBD1 (6 bases). CDR3 length: 14 amino acids. The V and J ends lost 3 bases and 3 bases respectively, with 12 bases between them. Looked up from germline, CDR1 is SGHTA and CDR2 is FQGNSA. For the CDR3, the DNA is TGTGCCAGCAGCTTCTCCGGGACAAACTACGAGCAGTACTTC. This codes for CASSFSGTNYEQYF.

The chain has TRBV30 and TRBJ2-7, with D possibly being TRBD1 (5 bases). Between the trimmed V and J ends, which lost 2 bases and 6 bases, there was a span of 8 bases. The CDR3 is 11 residues long. CDR1 is GTSNPN, CDR2 SVGIG, per germline (reference sequence). DNA for the CDR3: TGTGCCTGGAGTAAGGGGCTCGAGCAGTACTTC. Protein product: CAWSKGLEQYF.